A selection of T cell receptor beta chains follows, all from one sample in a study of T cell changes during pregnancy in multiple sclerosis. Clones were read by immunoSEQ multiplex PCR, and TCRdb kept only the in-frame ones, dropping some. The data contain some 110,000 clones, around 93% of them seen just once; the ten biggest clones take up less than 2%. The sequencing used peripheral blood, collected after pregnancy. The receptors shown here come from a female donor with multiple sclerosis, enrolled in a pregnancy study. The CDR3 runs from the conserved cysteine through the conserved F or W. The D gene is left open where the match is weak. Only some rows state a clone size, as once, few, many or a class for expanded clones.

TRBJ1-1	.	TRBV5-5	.	CASSLAPQQNTEAFF	TGTGCCAGCAGCTTGGCCCCACAGCAGAACACTGAAGCTTTCTTT
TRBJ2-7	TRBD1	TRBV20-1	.	CSAKTGGVQYF	TGCAGTGCAAAGACAGGGGGGGTGCAGTACTTC
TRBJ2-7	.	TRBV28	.	CAITGTLTYEQYF	TGTGCCATCACCGGGACTTTAACCTACGAGCAGTACTTC
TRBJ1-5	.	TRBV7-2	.	CASSLGNRGQPQHF	TGTGCCAGCAGCTTAGGTAATCGAGGGCAGCCCCAGCATTTT
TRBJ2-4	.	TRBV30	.	CAHQEGGAENIQYF	TGTGCCCATCAAGAAGGTGGGGCAGAGAACATTCAGTACTTC
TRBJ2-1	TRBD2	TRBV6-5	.	CASGAGAHNEQFF	TGTGCCAGCGGGGCGGGAGCCCACAATGAGCAGTTCTTC
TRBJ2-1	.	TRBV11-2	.	CASSVNRGGPSYNEQFF	TGTGCCAGCAGCGTCAACAGGGGGGGACCCTCCTACAATGAGCAGTTCTTC
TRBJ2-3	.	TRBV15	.	CATSRVRGDTQYF	TGTGCCACCAGCAGAGTAAGAGGAGATACGCAGTATTTT
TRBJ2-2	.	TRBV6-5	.	CASSFFSGNTGELFF	TGTGCCAGCAGTTTTTTCAGCGGGAACACCGGGGAGCTGTTTTTT
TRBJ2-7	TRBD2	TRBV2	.	CASRTGTSVEQYF	TGTGCCAGCAGGACAGGGACTAGCGTCGAGCAGTACTTC
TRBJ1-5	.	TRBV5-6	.	CASSSTGHYSNQPQHF	TGTGCCAGCAGCTCGACCGGACATTATAGCAATCAGCCCCAGCATTTT
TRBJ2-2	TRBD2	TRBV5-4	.	CASSLGSGRSTGELFF	TGTGCCAGCAGCTTGGGAAGCGGGAGGAGCACCGGGGAGCTGTTTTTT
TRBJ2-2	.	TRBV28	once	CASSFMSGSGELFF	TGTGCCAGCAGTTTTATGTCAGGATCCGGGGAGCTGTTTTTT
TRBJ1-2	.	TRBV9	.	CASSALGGIGGYTF	TGTGCCAGCAGCGCGCTGGGGGGGATTGGTGGCTACACCTTC
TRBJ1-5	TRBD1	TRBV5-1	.	CASSLGDSINQPQHF	TGCGCCAGCAGCTTGGGGGACAGCATTAATCAGCCCCAGCATTTT
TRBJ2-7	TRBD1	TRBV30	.	CAFCLEMVQGREQYF	TGTGCCTTCTGCTTAGAGATGGTACAGGGGCGCGAGCAGTACTTC
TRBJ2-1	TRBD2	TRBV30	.	CAWSWISGSRDEQFF	TGTGCCTGGAGTTGGATTAGCGGGAGTAGGGATGAGCAGTTCTTC
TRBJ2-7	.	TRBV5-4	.	CASSLSGPYEQYF	TGTGCCAGCAGCTTGAGCGGACCCTACGAGCAGTACTTC
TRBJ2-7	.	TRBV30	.	CAWSTDSGDEQYF	TGTGCCTGGAGTACGGATTCGGGTGACGAGCAGTACTTC
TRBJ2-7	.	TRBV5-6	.	CASSLPQSYEQYF	TGTGCCAGCAGCTTGCCACAATCCTACGAGCAGTACTTC
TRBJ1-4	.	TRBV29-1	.	CSVSQGSIELFF	TGCAGCGTGTCCCAGGGGTCCATAGAACTGTTTTTT
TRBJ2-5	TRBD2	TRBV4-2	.	CASSHRASGGGLIDVSQETQYF	TGTGCCAGCAGCCACAGGGCTAGCGGGGGGGGCCTAATAGATGTAAGCCAAGAGACCCAGTACTTC
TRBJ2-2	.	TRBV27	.	CASREARGELFF	TGTGCCAGCAGAGAAGCGCGCGGGGAGCTGTTTTTT
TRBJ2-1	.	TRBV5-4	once	CASSQQGYNEQFF	TGTGCCAGCAGCCAACAGGGTTACAATGAGCAGTTCTTC
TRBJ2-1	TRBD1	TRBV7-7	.	CASSRSGTGSNEQFF	TGTGCCAGCAGCCGTTCCGGGACAGGGTCCAATGAGCAGTTCTTC
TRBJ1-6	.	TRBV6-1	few	CASSARGQPSSYNSPLHF	TGTGCCAGCAGTGCCCGTGGACAGCCGAGCTCCTATAATTCACCCCTCCACTTT
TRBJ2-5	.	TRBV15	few	CATSREGLKETQYF	TGTGCCACCAGCAGAGAAGGACTAAAAGAGACCCAGTACTTC
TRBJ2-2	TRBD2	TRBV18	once	CASSLRLAGSTGELFF	TGTGCCAGCTCACTCAGACTAGCGGGGTCGACCGGGGAGCTGTTTTTT
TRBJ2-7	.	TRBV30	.	CAWSGPRRGTNEQYF	TGTGCCTGGAGTGGTCCCCGACGAGGAACGAACGAGCAGTACTTC
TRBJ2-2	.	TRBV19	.	CASSSLGSGELFF	TGTGCCAGTAGTTCTCTAGGTTCCGGGGAGCTGTTTTTT
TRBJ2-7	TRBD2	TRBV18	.	CASSPAGLALSYEQYF	TGTGCCAGCTCACCAGCCGGACTAGCCCTCTCCTACGAGCAGTACTTC
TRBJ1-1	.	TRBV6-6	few	CASSQGDTFEAFF	TGTGCCAGCAGTCAAGGCGACACCTTCGAAGCTTTCTTT
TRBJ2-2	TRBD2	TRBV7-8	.	CASSILTSGSVTGELFF	TGTGCCAGCAGCATCTTGACTAGCGGGAGCGTCACCGGGGAGCTGTTTTTT
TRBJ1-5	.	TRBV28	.	CASSLRAGNQPQHF	TGTGCCAGCAGTTTGCGGGCGGGAAATCAGCCCCAGCATTTT
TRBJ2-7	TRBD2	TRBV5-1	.	CASSSEGGSSYEQYF	TGCGCCAGCAGCTCTGAGGGCGGGAGCTCCTACGAGCAGTACTTC
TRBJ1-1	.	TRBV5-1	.	CASSLTGMGNTEAFF	TGCGCCAGCAGCTTGACAGGGATGGGGAACACTGAAGCTTTCTTT
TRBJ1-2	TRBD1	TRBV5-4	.	CASSFGQAGYGYTF	TGTGCCAGCAGCTTCGGACAGGCGGGCTATGGCTACACCTTC
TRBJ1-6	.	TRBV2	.	CASRRGDGENSPLHF	TGTGCCAGCAGGCGGGGGGACGGTGAGAATTCACCCCTCCACTTT
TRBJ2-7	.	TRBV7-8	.	CASSFSSTYEQYF	TGTGCCAGCAGCTTCAGTAGCACCTACGAGCAGTACTTC
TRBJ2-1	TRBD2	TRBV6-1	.	CASSEVPLASGVSGEQFF	TGTGCCAGCAGTGAAGTTCCCTTGGCTAGCGGGGTCTCTGGTGAGCAGTTCTTC
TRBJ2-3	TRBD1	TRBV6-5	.	CASARDRGDTQYF	TGTGCCAGCGCCCGGGACAGGGGTGATACGCAGTATTTT
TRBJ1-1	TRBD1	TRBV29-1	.	CSSGQGPEAFF	TGCAGCTCGGGACAGGGCCCTGAAGCTTTCTTT
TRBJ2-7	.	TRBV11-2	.	CASSLSRREQYF	TGTGCCAGCAGCTTAAGCAGGCGCGAGCAGTACTTC
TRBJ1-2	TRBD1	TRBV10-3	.	CAISEGTENNYGYTF	TGTGCCATCAGTGAGGGGACAGAGAATAACTATGGCTACACCTTC
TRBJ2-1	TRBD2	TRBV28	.	CASSLTSGGYNEQFF	TGTGCCAGCAGTCTGACTAGCGGGGGATACAATGAGCAGTTCTTC
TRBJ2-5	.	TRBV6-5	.	CASRGQGRETQYF	TGTGCCAGCAGGGGCCAGGGCCGGGAGACCCAGTACTTC
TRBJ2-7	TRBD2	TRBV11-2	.	CASARASGLAANSYEQYF	TGTGCCAGCGCCAGGGCCTCCGGACTAGCCGCAAACTCCTACGAGCAGTACTTC
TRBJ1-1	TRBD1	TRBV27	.	CASRRTGGTEAFF	TGTGCCAGCAGACGGACAGGGGGCACTGAAGCTTTCTTT
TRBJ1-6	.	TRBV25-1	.	CASSVLNSPLHF	TGTGCCAGCAGTGTTCTTAATTCACCCCTCCACTTT
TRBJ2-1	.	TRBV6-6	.	CACRVEGPSNEQFF	TGTGCCTGCCGGGTGGAGGGACCCTCCAATGAGCAGTTCTTC
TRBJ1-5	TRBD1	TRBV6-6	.	CASSNRGNQPQHF	TGTGCCAGCAGTAACAGGGGGAATCAGCCCCAGCATTTT
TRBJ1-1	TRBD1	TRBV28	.	CASSPTGYTEAFF	TGTGCCAGCAGCCCGACAGGGTACACTGAAGCTTTCTTT
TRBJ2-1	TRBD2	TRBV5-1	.	CASSDGTSGFSYNEQFF	TGCGCCAGCAGCGATGGTACTAGCGGGTTCTCCTACAATGAGCAGTTCTTC
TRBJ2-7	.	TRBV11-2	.	CASSLGTADLYF	TGTGCCAGCAGCTTAGGAACAGCCGACCTGTACTTC
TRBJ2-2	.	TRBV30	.	CAWTHLLGGGSTGELFF	TGTGCCTGGACCCACCTTTTAGGGGGGGGGAGCACCGGGGAGCTGTTTTTT
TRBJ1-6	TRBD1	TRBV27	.	CASSSYGDRNSPLHF	TGTGCCAGCAGTTCCTACGGGGACAGGAATTCACCCCTCCACTTT
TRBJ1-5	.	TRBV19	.	CASAGGGQPQHF	TGTGCCAGTGCCGGGGGAGGGCAGCCCCAGCATTTT
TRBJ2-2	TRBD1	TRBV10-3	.	CAIRRDSTGELFF	TGTGCCATCAGGAGGGACAGCACCGGGGAGCTGTTTTTT
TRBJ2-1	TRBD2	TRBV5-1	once	CASSLWTSGRGAYNEQFF	TGCGCCAGCAGCTTATGGACTAGCGGGAGGGGGGCCTACAATGAGCAGTTCTTC